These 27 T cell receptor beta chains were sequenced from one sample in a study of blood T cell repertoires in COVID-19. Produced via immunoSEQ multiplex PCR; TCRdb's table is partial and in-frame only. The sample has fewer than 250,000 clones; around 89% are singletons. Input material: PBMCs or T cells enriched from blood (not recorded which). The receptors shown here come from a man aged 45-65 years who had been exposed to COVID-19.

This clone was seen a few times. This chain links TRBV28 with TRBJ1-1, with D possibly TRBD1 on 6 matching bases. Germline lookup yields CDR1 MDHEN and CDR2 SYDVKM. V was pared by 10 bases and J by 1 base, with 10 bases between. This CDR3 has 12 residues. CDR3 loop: CATGRGNTEAFF. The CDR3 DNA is TGTGCCACGGGCAGGGGGAACACTGAAGCTTTCTTT.

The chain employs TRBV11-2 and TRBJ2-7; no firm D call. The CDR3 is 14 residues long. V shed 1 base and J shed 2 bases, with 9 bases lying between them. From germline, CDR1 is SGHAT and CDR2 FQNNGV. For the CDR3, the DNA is TGTGCCAGCAGCTTAGTTGCAGAAGCCTACGAGCAGTACTTC. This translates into CASSLVAEAYEQYF.

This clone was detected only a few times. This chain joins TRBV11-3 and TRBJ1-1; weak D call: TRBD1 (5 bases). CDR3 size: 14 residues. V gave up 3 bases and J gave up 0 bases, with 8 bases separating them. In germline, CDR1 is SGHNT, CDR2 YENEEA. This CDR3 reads CASSLGGVNTEAFF. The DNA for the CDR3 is TGTGCCAGCAGCTTGGGGGGAGTGAACACTGAAGCTTTCTTT.

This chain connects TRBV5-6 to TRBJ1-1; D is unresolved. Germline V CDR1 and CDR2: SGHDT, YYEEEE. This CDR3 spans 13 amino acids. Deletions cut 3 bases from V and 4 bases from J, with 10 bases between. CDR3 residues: CASSSQVTTEAFF. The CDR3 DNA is TGTGCCAGCAGCTCCCAGGTAACCACTGAAGCTTTCTTT.

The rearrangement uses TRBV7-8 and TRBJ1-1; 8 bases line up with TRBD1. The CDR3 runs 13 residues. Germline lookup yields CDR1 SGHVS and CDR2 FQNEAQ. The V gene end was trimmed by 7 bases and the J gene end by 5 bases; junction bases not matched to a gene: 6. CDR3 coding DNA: TGTGCCAGCACCGGACAGGGAAGTACTGAAGCTTTCTTT. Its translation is CASTGQGSTEAFF.

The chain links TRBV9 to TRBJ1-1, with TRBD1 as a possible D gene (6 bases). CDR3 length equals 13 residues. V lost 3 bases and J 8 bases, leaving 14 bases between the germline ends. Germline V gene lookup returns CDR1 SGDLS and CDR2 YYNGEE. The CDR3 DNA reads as TGTGCCAGCAGCGGAACAGGGAGACACGAAGCTTTCTTT. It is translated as CASSGTGRHEAFF.

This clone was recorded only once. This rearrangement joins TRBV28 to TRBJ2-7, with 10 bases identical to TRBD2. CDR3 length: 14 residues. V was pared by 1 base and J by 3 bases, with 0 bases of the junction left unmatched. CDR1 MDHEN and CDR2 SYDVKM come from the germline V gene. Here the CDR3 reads CASSLLAGGYEQYV. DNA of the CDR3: TGTGCCAGCAGTTTATTAGCGGGGGGCTACGAGCAGTACGTC.

The CDR3 sequence: CAISDGWVPWSSYNSPLHF. Written as DNA, the CDR3 is TGTGCCATCAGTGATGGTTGGGTACCCTGGAGCTCCTATAATTCACCCCTCCACTTT. The V and J genes are TRBV10-3 and TRBJ1-6; D unresolved. Trimming removed 3 bases from V and 0 bases from J, with 18 bases in between. Germline values: CDR1 ENHRY, CDR2 SYGVKD. The CDR3 has 19 residues.

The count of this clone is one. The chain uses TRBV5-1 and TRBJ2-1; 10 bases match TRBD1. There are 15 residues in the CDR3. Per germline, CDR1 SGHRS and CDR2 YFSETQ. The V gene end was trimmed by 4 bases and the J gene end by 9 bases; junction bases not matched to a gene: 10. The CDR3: CASSPETGGYGEQFF. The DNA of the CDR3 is TGCGCCAGCAGCCCAGAGACAGGGGGCTATGGTGAGCAGTTCTTC.

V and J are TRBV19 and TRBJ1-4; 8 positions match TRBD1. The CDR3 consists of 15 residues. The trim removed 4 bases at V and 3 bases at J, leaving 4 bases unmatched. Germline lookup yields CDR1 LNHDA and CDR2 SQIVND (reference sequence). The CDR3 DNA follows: TGTGCCAGTAGTAGACAGGGGCCTGCTAATGAAAAACTGTTTTTT. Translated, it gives CASSRQGPANEKLFF.

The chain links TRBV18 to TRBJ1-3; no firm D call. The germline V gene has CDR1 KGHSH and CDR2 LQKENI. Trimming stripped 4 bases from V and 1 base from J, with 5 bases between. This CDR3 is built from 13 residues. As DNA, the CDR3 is TGTGCCAGCTCACGAGAGTCTGGAAACACCATATATTTT. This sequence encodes CASSRESGNTIYF.

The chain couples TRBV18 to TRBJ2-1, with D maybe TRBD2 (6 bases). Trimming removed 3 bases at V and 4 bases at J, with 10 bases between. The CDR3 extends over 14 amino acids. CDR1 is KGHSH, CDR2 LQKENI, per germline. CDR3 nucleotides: TGTGCCAGCTCACCGGGACTGGCATACAATGAGCAGTTCTTC. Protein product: CASSPGLAYNEQFF.

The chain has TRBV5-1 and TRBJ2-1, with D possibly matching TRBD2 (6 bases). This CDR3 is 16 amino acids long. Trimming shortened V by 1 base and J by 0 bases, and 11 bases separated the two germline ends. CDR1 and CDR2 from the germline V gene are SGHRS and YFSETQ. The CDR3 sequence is CASSLSAGSSYNEQFF. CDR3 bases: TGCGCCAGCAGCTTGTCGGCGGGGAGCTCCTACAATGAGCAGTTCTTC.

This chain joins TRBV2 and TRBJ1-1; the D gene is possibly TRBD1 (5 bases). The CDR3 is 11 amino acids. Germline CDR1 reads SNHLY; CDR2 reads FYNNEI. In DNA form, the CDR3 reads TGTGTAGGCAGGGAGGAAACTGAAGCTTTCTTT. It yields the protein CVGREETEAFF. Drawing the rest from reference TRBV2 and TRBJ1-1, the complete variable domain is EPEVTQTPSHQVTQMGQEVILRCVPISNHLYFYWYRQILGQKVEFLVSFYNNEISEKSEIFDDQFSVERPDGSNFTLKIRSTKLEDSAMYFCVGREETEAFFGQGTRLTVV.

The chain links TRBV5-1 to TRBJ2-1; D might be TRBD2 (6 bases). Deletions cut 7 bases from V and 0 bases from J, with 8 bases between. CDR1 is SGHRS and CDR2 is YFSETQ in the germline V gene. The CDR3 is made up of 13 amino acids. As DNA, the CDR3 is TGCGCCAGCGGACTAAACTCCTACAATGAGCAGTTCTTC. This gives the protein CASGLNSYNEQFF.

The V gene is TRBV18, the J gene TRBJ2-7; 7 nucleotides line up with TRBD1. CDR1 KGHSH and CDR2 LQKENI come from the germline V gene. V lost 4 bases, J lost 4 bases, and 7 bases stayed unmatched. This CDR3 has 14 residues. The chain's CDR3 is CASSQTGTAYEQYF. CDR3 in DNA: TGTGCCAGCTCACAAACCGGGACAGCATACGAGCAGTACTTC.

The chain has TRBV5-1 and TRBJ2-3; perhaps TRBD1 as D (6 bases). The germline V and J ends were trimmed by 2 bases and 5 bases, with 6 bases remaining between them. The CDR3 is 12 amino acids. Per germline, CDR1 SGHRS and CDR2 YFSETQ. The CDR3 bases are TGCGCCAGCAGCTTACAGGGAGATACGCAGTATTTT. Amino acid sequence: CASSLQGDTQYF. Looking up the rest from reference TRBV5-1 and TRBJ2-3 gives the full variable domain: KAGVTQTPRYLIKTRGQQVTLSCSPISGHRSVSWYQQTPGQGLQFLFEYFSETQRNKGNFPGRFSGRQFSNSRSEMNVSTLELGDSALYLCASSLQGDTQYFGPGTRLTVL.

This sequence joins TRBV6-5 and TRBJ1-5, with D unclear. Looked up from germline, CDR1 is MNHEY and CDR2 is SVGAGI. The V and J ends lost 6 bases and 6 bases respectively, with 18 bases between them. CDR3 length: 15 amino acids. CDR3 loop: CASRPTLSGIQPQHF. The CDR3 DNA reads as TGTGCCAGCAGGCCGACCCTCTCAGGTATTCAGCCCCAGCATTTT.

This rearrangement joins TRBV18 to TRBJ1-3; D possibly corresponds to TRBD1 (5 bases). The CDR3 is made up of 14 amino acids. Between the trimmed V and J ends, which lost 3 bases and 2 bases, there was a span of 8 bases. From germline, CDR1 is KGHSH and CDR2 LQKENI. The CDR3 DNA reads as TGTGCCAGCTCACCTAGACAGCCTGGAAACACCATATATTTT. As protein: CASSPRQPGNTIYF.

The CDR3 sequence: CSVGRTLNEKLFF. The CDR3 DNA reads as TGCAGCGTTGGTAGGACTCTTAATGAAAAACTGTTTTTT. This chain joins TRBV29-1 and TRBJ1-4, with D unresolved. Germline CDR1 reads SQVTM; CDR2 reads ANQGSEA. The CDR3 runs to 13 residues. Trimming shortened V by 4 bases and J by 4 bases, and 10 bases separated the two germline ends.

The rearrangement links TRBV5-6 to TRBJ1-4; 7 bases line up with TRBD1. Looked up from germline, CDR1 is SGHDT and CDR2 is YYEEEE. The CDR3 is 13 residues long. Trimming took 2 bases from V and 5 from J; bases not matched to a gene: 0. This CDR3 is CASSLQGNEKLFF. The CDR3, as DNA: TGTGCCAGCAGCTTACAGGGGAATGAAAAACTGTTTTTT. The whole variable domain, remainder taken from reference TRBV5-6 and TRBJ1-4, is DAGVTQSPTHLIKTRGQQVTLRCSPKSGHDTVSWYQQALGQGPQFIFQYYEEEERQRGNFPDRFSGHQFPNYSSELNVNALLLGDSALYLCASSLQGNEKLFFGSGTQLSVL.

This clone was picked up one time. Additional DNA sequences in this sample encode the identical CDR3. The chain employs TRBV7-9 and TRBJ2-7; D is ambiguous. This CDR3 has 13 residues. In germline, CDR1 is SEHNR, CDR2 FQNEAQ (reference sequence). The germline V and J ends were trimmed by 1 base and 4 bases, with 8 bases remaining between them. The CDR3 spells CASSLVADYEQYF. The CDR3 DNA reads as TGTGCCAGCAGCTTAGTAGCAGATTACGAGCAGTACTTC.

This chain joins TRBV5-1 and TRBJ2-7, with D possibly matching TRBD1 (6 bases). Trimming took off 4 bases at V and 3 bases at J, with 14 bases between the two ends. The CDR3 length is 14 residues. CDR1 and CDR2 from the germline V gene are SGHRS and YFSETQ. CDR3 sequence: CASSNQQGFYEQYF. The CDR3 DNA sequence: TGCGCCAGCAGCAATCAACAGGGATTCTACGAGCAGTACTTC.

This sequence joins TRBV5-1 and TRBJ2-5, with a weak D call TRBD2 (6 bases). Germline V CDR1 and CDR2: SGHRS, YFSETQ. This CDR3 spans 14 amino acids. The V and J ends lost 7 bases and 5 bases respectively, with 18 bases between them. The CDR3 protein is CASATELAEETQYF. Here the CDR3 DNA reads TGCGCCAGCGCCACGGAACTAGCCGAGGAGACCCAGTACTTC. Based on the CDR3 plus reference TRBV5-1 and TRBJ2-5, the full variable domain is KAGVTQTPRYLIKTRGQQVTLSCSPISGHRSVSWYQQTPGQGLQFLFEYFSETQRNKGNFPGRFSGRQFSNSRSEMNVSTLELGDSALYLCASATELAEETQYFGPGTRLLVL.

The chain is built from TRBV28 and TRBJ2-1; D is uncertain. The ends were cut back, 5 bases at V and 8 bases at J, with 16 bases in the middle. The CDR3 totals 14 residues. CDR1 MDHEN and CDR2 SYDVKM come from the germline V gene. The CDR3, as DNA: TGTGCCAGCAGTCCCGCGCGGCTAGAGCATGAGCAGTTCTTC. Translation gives CASSPARLEHEQFF.

The CDR3 loop is CASSLGIRGEERSYNEQFF. CDR3 sequence (DNA): TGTGCCAGCAGCTTGGGCATACGAGGGGAGGAACGCTCCTACAATGAGCAGTTCTTC. V gene TRBV5-5 combines with J gene TRBJ2-1; perhaps TRBD2 as D (6 bases). This CDR3 has 19 residues. Germline CDR1 and CDR2: SGHKS and YYEKEE (reference sequence). The V and J ends lost 0 bases and 0 bases respectively, with 19 bases between them.

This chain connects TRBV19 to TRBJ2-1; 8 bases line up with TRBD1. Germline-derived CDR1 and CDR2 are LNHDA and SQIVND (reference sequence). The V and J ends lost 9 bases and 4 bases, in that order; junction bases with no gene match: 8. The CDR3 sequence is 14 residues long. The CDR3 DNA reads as TGTGCCAGCGATTCCGGGACAGGATACAATGAGCAGTTCTTC. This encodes CASDSGTGYNEQFF.